The subject of this entry is one T cell receptor (beta chain). This clone is medium-sized (0.01 to 0.1%) in its sample. No antigen is known for it. No qualities accompany the bases; no much larger clone lies one base away. Libraries were constructed by PCR. The instrument given in TCRdb is Illumina HiSeq 4000. High-throughput sequencing was used to profile the TCR beta-chain CDR3 region of every patient. Per the authors' processing: Drawing on CDR3 differences between clinicopathological groups, the researchers built a classifier meant to tell apart patients with distant-metastatic papillary thyroid cancer. To measure repertoire diversity the researchers used the Shannon index, while the Morisita-Horn index served to gauge how similar the tumor and blood repertoires were. The public reads were reanalyzed by TCRdb: fastp trimming at Q25, MiXCR alignment, in-frame beta chains only. The authors' filters were not applied to this entry. Counted in this sample were about 4,400 clones; roughly a third of them appeared once. The ten largest clones take up around two fifths of the sample.

CDR1 SGDLS and CDR2 YYNGEE were looked up in the germline V gene. V is shortened by 3 bases, J by 8 bases, and the region joining them spans 12 bases. Reading from cysteine to phenylalanine, the CDR3 counts 13 amino acids. CDR3 DNA is the only sequence kept; it has 39 bases, read in frame from the first base. The sample originates from a study of metastatic and nonmetastatic thyroid tumors (dated by TCRdb to between 2020 and 2021). A note on the overall study: Repertoires from peripheral blood and from tumor or nodule tissue samples of malignant and benign thyroid patients were compared. General conclusions and limits of the study: In both blood and tumor samples, TCR beta diversity was reported to be significantly higher in malignant tumors than in benign nodules.

No treatment had been received by any patient before thyroid surgery. Using T-cell receptor beta sequencing, the study looked back at clinical samples from patients collected from the early 2010s to the late 2010s. The receptor was derived from a male donor with papillary thyroid cancer or a benign thyroid nodule (not recorded which). Some clones in this sample may be carry-over from other donors' samples. The V and J genes are TRBV9 and TRBJ2-1, with TRBD2 as a weak D call on 5 bases. Sequencing was carried out using adjacent normal tissue. The DNA sequence is as follows: TGTGCCAGCAGCGGAGGACTCCTCGATGAGCAGTTCTTC. The translation is CASSGGLLDEQFF.